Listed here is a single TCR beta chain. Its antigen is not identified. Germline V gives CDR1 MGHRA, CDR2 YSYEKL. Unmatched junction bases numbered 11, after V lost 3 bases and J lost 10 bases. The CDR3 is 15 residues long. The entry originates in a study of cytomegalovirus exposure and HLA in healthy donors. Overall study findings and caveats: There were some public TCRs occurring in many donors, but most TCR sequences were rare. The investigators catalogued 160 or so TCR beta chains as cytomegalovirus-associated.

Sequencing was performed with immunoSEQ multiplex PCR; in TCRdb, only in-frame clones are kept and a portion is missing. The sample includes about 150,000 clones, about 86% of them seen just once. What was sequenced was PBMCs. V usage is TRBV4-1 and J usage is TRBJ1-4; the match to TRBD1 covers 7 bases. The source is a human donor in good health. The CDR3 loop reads CASSQVGGTVGKLFF. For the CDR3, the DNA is TGCGCCAGCAGCCAGGTAGGGGGGACAGTCGGAAAACTGTTTTTT.